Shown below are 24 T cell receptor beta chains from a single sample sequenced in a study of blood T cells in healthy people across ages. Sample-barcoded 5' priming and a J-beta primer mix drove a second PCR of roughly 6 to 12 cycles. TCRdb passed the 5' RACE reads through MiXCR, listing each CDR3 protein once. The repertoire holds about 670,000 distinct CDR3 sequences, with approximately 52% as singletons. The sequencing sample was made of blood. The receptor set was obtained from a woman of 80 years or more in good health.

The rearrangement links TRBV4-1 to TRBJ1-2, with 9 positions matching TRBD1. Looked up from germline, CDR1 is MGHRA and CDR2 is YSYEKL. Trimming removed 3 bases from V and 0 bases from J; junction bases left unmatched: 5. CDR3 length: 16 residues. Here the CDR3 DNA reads TGCGCCAGCAGCCAGCCCCGGGACAGGGCTAACTATGGCTACACCTTC. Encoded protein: CASSQPRDRANYGYTF.

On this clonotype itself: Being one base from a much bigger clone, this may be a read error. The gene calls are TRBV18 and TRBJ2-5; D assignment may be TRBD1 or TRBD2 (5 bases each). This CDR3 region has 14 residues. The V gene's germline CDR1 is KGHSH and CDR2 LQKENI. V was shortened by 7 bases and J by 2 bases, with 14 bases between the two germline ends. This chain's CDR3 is CASYSGAGQETQYF. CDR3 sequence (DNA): TGTGCCAGCTATTCCGGGGCAGGTCAAGAGACCCAGTACTTC.

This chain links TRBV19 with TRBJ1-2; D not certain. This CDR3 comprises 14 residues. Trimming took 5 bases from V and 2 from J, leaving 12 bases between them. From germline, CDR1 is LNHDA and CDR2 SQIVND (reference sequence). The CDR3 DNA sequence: TGTGCCAGTAGTCTGACAAGCTTAAACTATGGCTACACCTTC. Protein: CASSLTSLNYGYTF.

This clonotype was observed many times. The CDR3 reads CSAQRQTSGIYNEQFF. CDR3 DNA: TGCAGTGCCCAACGACAGACTAGCGGGATCTACAATGAGCAGTTCTTC. This chain uses TRBV20-1 with TRBJ2-1; the match to TRBD2 covers 11 bases. The CDR3 loop spans 16 amino acids. Losses at the gene ends were 6 bases for V and 3 bases for J; bases not matched to a gene: 10. In germline, CDR1 is DFQATT, CDR2 SNEGSKA (reference sequence).

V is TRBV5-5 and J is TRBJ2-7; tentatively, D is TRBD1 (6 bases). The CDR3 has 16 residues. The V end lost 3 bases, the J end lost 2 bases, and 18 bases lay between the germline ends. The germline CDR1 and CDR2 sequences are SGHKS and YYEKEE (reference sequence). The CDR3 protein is CASSYGQQTLAYEQYF. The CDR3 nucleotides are TGTGCCAGCAGCTACGGACAGCAAACTTTGGCCTACGAGCAGTACTTC.

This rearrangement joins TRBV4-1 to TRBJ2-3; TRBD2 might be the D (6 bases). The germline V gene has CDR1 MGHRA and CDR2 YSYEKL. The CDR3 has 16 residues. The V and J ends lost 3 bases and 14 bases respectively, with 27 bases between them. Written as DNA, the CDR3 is TGCGCCAGCAGCCACGCTCAGGAGGGCGGTCACAGATACGCGTATTTT. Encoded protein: CASSHAQEGGHRYAYF.

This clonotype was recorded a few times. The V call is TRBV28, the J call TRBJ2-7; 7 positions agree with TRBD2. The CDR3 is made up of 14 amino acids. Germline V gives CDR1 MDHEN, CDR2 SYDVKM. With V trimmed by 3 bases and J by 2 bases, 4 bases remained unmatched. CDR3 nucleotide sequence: TGTGCCAGCAGTTTGGGAGGGGTCACCTACGAGCAGTACTTC. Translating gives CASSLGGVTYEQYF. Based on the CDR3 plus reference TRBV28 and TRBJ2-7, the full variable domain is DVKVTQSSRYLVKRTGEKVFLECVQDMDHENMFWYRQDPGLGLRLIYFSYDVKMKEKGDIPEGYSVSREKKERFSLILESASTNQTSMYLCASSLGGVTYEQYFGPGTRLTVT.

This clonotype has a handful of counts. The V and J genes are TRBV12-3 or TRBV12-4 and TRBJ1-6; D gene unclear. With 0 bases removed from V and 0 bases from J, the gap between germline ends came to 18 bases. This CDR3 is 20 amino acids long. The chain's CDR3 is CASSLAQIIPRSSYNSPLHF. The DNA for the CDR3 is TGTGCCAGCAGTTTAGCGCAAATTATCCCTCGGAGCTCCTATAATTCACCCCTCCACTTT.

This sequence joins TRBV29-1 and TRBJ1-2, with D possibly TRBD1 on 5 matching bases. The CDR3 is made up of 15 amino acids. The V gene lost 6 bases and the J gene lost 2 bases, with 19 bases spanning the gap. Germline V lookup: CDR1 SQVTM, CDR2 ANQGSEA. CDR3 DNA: TGCAGCGTAGCCGCGGGGGGTACATCCAACTATGGCTACACCTTC. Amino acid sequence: CSVAAGGTSNYGYTF.

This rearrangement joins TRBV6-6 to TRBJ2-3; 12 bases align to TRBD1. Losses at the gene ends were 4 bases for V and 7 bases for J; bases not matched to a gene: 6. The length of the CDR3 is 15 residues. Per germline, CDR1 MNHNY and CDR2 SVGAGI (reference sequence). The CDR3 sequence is CASSSGTGGENTQYF. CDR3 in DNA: TGTGCCAGCAGTTCTGGGACAGGGGGCGAAAATACGCAGTATTTT.

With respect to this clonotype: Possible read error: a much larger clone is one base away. CDR3 bases: TGCGCCAGCAGCCAAGCAAGAGCGAACTCCTACGAGCAGTACTTC. It codes for CASSQARANSYEQYF. This chain connects TRBV4-1 to TRBJ2-7; D call uncertain. Germline V gene data show CDR1 as MGHRA and CDR2 as YSYEKL. This CDR3 has 15 amino acids. Trimming took off 1 base at V and 0 bases at J, with 10 bases between the two ends.

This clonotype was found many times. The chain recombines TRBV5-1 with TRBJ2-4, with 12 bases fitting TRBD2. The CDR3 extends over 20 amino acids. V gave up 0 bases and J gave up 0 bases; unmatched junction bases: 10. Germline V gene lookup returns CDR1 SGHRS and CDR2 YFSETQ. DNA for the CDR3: TGCGCCAGCAGCTTGGATCGGGGGACTAGCGGGTACCTAGCCAAAAACATTCAGTACTTC. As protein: CASSLDRGTSGYLAKNIQYF.

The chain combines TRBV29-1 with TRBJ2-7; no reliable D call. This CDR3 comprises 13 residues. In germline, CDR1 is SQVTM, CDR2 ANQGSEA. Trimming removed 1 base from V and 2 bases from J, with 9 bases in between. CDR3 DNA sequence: TGCAGCGTTGAAGCGGGCAGACCCTACGAGCAGTACTTC. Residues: CSVEAGRPYEQYF.

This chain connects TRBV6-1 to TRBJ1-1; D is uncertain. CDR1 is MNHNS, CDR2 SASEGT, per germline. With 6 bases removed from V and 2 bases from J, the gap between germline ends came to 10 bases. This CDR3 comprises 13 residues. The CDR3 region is CASRPTINTEAFF. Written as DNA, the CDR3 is TGTGCCAGCAGGCCTACAATAAACACTGAAGCTTTCTTT.

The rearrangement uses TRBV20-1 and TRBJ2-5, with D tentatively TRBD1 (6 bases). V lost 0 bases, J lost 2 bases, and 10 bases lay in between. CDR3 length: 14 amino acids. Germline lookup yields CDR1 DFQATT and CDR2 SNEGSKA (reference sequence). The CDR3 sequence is CSAREGRGQETQYF. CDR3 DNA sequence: TGCAGTGCTAGAGAGGGCAGGGGTCAAGAGACCCAGTACTTC.

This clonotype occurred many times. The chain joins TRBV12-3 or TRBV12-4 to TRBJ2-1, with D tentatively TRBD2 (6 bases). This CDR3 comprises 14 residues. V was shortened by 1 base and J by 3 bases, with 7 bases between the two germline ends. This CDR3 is CASSLGGNYNEQFF. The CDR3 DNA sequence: TGTGCCAGCAGTTTAGGCGGGAACTACAATGAGCAGTTCTTC.

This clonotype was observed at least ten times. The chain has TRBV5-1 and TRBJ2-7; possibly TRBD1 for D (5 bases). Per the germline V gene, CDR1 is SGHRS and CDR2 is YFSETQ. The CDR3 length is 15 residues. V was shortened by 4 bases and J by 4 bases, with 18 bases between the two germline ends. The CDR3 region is CASSREDTSPYEQYF. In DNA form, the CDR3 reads TGCGCCAGCAGCCGCGAGGACACCTCTCCGTACGAGCAGTACTTC.

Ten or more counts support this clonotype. CDR3 nucleotide sequence: TGCAGTGCTAGAGTTAGGGGCACAGATACGCAGTATTTT. It translates to CSARVRGTDTQYF. The V and J genes are TRBV20-1 and TRBJ2-3; the D is unclear. Trimming removed 1 base from V and 1 base from J, with 6 bases in between. Germline loops: CDR1 DFQATT, CDR2 SNEGSKA (reference sequence). This CDR3 region has 13 residues.

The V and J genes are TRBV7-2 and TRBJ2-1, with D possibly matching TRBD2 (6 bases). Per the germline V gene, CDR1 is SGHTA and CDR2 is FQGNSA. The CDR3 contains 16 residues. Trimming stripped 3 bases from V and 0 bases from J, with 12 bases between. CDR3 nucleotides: TGTGCCAGCAGCTTGATTAGCGGAAGCTCCTACAATGAGCAGTTCTTC. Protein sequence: CASSLISGSSYNEQFF.

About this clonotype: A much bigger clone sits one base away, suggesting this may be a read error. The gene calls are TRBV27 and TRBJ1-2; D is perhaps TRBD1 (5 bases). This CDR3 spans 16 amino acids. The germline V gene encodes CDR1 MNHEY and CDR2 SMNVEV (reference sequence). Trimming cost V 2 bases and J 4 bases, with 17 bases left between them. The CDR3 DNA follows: TGTGCCAGCAGTTTAGGGACTGGTGGGGGAAGCTATGGCTACACCTTC. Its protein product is CASSLGTGGGSYGYTF.

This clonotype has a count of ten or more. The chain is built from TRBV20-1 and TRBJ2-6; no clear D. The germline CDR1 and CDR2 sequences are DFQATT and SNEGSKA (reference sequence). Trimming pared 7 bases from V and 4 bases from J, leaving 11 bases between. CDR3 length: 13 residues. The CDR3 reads CSGSRTGANVLTF. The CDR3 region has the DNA TGCAGTGGTTCGAGAACGGGGGCCAACGTCCTGACTTTC.

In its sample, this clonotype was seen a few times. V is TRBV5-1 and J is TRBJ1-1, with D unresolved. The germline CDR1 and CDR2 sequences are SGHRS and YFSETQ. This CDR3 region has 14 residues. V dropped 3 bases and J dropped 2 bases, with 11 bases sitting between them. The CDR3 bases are TGCGCCAGCAGCTATGAACAACAAAACACTGAAGCTTTCTTT. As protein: CASSYEQQNTEAFF.

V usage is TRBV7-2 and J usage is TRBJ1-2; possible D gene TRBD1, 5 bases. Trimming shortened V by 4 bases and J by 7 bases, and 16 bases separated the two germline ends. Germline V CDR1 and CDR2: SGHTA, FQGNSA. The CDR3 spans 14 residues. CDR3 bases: TGTGCCAGCAGCTCCCGGACATATGAGGGTGGCTACACCTTC. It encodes CASSSRTYEGGYTF.

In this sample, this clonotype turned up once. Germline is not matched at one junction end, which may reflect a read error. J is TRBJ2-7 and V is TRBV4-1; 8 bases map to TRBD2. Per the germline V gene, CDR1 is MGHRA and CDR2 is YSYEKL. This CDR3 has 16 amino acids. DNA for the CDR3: TGCGCCAGCAGCAAAGACAGCGGGAGCGGGGCCTACGAGCAGTACTTC. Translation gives CASSKDSGSGAYEQYF.